These T cell receptor beta chains were read from a single sample in a study of regulatory T cells in long-lasting Graves disease. Using its own MiXCR run on the multiplex PCR reads, TCRdb lists one record per CDR3 protein. The data hold roughly 530,000 distinct CDR3 sequences, with about 15% observed a single time. The same data also contributed to another study, on T cells in Graves' hyperthyroidism and ophthalmopathy.

The specimen comprised peripheral blood mononuclear cells (PBMCs), sampled at new diagnosis, from a patient treated with antithyroid drugs. These receptors were taken from a woman aged 35 to 59 with Graves disease. Each CDR3 is given with its conserved first and last residue. The D gene is left open where the match is weak. Size values are once, few and many counts, or a class for expanded clones, and some rows have none.

v_gene	len	abundance	d_gene	j_gene	CDR3aa	CDR3nt
TRBV20-1	16	many	.	TRBJ2-7	CSARTTGHRNSYEQYF	TGCAGTGCTAGAACCACGGGACACCGAAACTCCTACGAGCAGTACTTC
TRBV3-1	18	few	TRBD2	TRBJ2-5	CASSQPGTSSPGRKTQYF	TGTGCCAGCAGCCAACCAGGGACTAGCTCCCCTGGTAGAAAGACCCAGTACTTC
TRBV7-9	15	few	TRBD2	TRBJ2-7	CASSRGTSGFLEQYF	TGTGCCAGCAGCAGGGGGACTAGCGGGTTTCTCGAGCAGTACTTC
TRBV20-1	14	.	.	TRBJ2-6	CSAAPLSGANVLTF	TGCAGTGCAGCCCCCCTCTCTGGGGCCAACGTCCTGACTTTC
TRBV5-1	14	many	.	TRBJ1-2	CASSPDGDIYGYTF	TGCGCCAGCAGCCCGGACGGAGACATCTATGGCTACACCTTC
TRBV7-9	11	few	.	TRBJ2-1	CASRREGVQFF	TGTGCCAGCAGGAGGGAAGGTGTGCAGTTCTTC
TRBV5-1	14	many	.	TRBJ1-1	CASSSGAENTEAFF	TGTGCCAGCAGCTCGGGGGCCGAGAACACTGAAGCTTTCTTT
TRBV11-2	15	many	TRBD1	TRBJ1-4	CASSLGGGGWQKLFF	TGTGCCAGCAGCTTAGGCGGAGGGGGCTGGCAAAAACTGTTTTTT
TRBV11-2	14	many	.	TRBJ2-5	CASNIEFPQETQYF	TGTGCCAGCAACATCGAGTTCCCTCAAGAGACCCAGTACTTC
TRBV7-8	15	.	.	TRBJ1-5	CASSSQGGSNQPQHF	TGTGCCAGCAGTTCCCAAGGGGGTAGCAATCAGCCCCAGCATTTT
TRBV20-1	12	many	TRBD1	TRBJ2-7	CSADRGTYEQYF	TGCAGTGCAGACAGGGGGACCTACGAGCAGTACTTC
TRBV18	16	.	.	TRBJ2-3	CASSPPAGQGTDTQYF	TGTGCCAGCTCCCCCCCAGCGGGACAGGGCACAGATACGCAGTATTTT
TRBV12-3/TRBV12-4	15	.	TRBD1	TRBJ1-2	CASSLPGQGVSGYTF	TGTGCCAGCAGTTTGCCGGGACAGGGAGTGAGTGGCTACACCTTC
TRBV24-1	13	few	.	TRBJ1-1	CATSDNQNTEAFF	TGTGCCACCAGTGATAATCAGAACACTGAAGCTTTCTTT
TRBV11-1	19	.	.	TRBJ2-1	CASSAPGGTVLSSYNEQFF	TGTGCCAGCAGCGCCCCCGGGGGGACAGTCCTATCCTCCTACAATGAGCAGTTCTTC
TRBV19	13	few	.	TRBJ1-1	CASSMWENTEAFF	TGTGCCAGTAGTATGTGGGAGAACACTGAAGCTTTCTTT
TRBV2	13	many	.	TRBJ1-5	CASSEGTPGPQHF	TGTGCCAGCAGTGAAGGGACCCCGGGGCCCCAGCATTTT
TRBV2	18	few	TRBD2	TRBJ2-5	CASRTEASGGWYQETQYF	TGTGCCAGCCGGACAGAGGCTAGCGGGGGATGGTACCAAGAGACCCAGTACTTC
TRBV5-6	16	.	TRBD1	TRBJ1-1	CASSFSGTGGRAEAFF	TGTGCCAGCAGCTTTTCGGGGACAGGGGGGAGAGCTGAAGCTTTCTTT
TRBV5-5	15	.	TRBD2	TRBJ2-3	CASSKLAGNTDTQYF	TGTGCCAGCAGCAAATTAGCGGGGAACACAGATACGCAGTATTTT
TRBV6-2/TRBV6-3	12	.	.	TRBJ2-5	CASNRVQETQYF	TGTGCCAGCAATAGGGTTCAAGAGACCCAGTACTTC
TRBV30	13	many	TRBD2	TRBJ2-1	CAWNGGGGNEQFF	TGTGCCTGGAACGGGGGGGGCGGCAATGAGCAGTTCTTC
TRBV4-1	16	many	.	TRBJ1-1	CASSPQVGMMNTEAFF	TGCGCCAGCAGCCCGCAAGTCGGGATGATGAACACTGAAGCTTTCTTT
TRBV12-3/TRBV12-4	14	many	.	TRBJ1-1	CASSLGAGINEAFF	TGTGCCAGCAGTTTAGGGGCAGGAATAAATGAAGCTTTCTTT
TRBV6-1	15	.	.	TRBJ1-3	CASFASQVLGNTIYF	TGTGCCAGCTTCGCGTCCCAGGTTCTGGGAAACACCATATATTTT
TRBV28	13	many	.	TRBJ2-7	CASSWGVLYEQYF	TGTGCCAGCAGTTGGGGGGTCCTCTACGAGCAGTACTTC
TRBV7-6	14	many	.	TRBJ2-3	CASSLGGDTDTQYF	TGTGCCAGCAGCTTAGGAGGGGACACAGATACGCAGTATTTT
TRBV6-1	15	many	TRBD2	TRBJ2-1	CASSALLAGVNEQFF	TGTGCCAGCAGTGCCTTACTAGCGGGGGTTAATGAGCAGTTCTTC
TRBV5-1	16	few	.	TRBJ1-5	CASKEDSSAGNQPQHF	TGCGCCAGCAAGGAAGACTCCTCAGCAGGCAATCAGCCCCAGCATTTT
TRBV3-1	12	many	.	TRBJ1-1	CASSPGNLEAFF	TGTGCCAGCAGCCCAGGCAACCTTGAAGCTTTCTTT
TRBV5-1	14	.	.	TRBJ1-1	CASSLGDGNTEAFF	TGCGCCAGCAGCTTGGGGGACGGGAACACTGAAGCTTTCTTT
TRBV6-1	14	few	.	TRBJ2-7	CASSGGTSPYEQYF	TGTGCCAGCAGTGGTGGGACATCACCCTACGAGCAGTACTTC
TRBV19	16	few	TRBD1	TRBJ2-2	CASSNWDRVITGELFF	TGTGCCAGTAGTAATTGGGACAGGGTTATCACCGGGGAGCTGTTTTTT
TRBV11-1	12	many	.	TRBJ2-4	CASKFLGNIQYF	TGTGCCAGCAAATTTCTGGGAAACATTCAGTACTTC
TRBV2	17	many	.	TRBJ1-6	CASSDLEGYSYNSPLHF	TGTGCCAGCAGTGATTTAGAGGGCTACTCCTATAATTCACCCCTCCACTTT
TRBV11-3	12	many	.	TRBJ2-1	CASSLPPDRQFF	TGTGCCAGCAGCTTACCCCCCGATAGGCAGTTCTTC
TRBV6-1	14	few	TRBD1	TRBJ2-7	CASRRGQGPHEQYF	TGTGCCAGCAGAAGGGGACAGGGTCCCCACGAGCAGTACTTC
TRBV29-1	14	many	TRBD1	TRBJ1-1	CSVGGTGGKAEAFF	TGCAGCGTCGGCGGGACAGGGGGCAAGGCTGAAGCTTTCTTT
TRBV5-1	15	few	TRBD1	TRBJ1-1	CASSLNVDRGTEAFF	TGCGCCAGCAGCTTGAATGTCGACAGGGGCACTGAAGCTTTCTTT